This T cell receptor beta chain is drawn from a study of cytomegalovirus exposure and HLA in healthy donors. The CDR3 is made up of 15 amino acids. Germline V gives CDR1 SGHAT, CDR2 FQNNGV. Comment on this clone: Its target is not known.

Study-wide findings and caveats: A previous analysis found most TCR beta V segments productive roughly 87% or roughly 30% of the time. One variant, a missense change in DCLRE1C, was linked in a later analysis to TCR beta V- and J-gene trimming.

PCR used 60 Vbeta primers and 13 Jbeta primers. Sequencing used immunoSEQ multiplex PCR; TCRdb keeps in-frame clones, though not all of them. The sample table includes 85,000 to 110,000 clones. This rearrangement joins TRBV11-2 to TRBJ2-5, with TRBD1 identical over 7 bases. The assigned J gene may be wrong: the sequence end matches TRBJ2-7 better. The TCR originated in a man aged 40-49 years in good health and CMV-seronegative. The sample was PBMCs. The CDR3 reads CASSKTLTGTYEQYF. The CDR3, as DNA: TGTGCCAGCAGCAAAACCTTGACAGGGACCTACGAGCAGTACTTC.